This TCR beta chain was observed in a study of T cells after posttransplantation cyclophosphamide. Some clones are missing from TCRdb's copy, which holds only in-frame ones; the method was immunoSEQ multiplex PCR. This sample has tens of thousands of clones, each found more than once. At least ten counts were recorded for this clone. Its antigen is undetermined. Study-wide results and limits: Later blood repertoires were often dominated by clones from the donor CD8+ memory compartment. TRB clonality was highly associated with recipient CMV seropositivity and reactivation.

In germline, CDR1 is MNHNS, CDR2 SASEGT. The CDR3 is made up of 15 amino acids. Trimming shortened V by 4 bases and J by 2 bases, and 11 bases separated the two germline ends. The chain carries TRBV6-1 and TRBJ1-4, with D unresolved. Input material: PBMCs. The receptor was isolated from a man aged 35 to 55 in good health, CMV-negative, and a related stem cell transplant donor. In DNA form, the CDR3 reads TGTGCCAGCAGTGGGGCCTCGGGGACTAATGAAAAACTGTTTTTT. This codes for CASSGASGTNEKLFF.